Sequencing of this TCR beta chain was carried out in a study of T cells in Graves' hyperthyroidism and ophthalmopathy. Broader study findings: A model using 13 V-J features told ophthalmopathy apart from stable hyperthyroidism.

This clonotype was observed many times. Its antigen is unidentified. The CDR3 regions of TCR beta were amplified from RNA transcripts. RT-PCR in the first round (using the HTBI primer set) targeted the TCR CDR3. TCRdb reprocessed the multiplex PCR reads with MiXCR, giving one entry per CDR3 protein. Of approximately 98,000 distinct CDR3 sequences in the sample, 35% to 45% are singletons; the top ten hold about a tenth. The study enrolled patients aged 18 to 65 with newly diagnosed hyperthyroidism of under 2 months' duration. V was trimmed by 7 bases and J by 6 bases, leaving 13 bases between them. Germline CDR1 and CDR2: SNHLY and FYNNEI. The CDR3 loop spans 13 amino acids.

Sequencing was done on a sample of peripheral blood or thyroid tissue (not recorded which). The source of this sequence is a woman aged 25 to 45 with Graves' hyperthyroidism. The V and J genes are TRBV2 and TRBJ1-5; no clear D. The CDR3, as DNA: TGTGCCAGCACTCGCGAGTTCGGTCAGCCCCAGCATTTT. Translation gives CASTREFGQPQHF.